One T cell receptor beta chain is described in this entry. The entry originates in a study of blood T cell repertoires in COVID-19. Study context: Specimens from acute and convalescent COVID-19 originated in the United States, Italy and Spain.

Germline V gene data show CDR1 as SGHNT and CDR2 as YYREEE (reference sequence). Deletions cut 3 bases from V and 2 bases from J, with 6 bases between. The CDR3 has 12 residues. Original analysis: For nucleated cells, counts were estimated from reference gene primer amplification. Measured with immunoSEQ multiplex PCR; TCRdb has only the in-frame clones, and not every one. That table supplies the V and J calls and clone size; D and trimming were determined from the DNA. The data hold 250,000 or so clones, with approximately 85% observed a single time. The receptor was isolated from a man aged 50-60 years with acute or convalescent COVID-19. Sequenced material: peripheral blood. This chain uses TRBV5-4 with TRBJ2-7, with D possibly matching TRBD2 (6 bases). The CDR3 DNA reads TGTGCCAGCAGCTCGGGGGCCTACGAGCAGTACTTC. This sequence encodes CASSSGAYEQYF.